This T cell receptor (beta chain) was found in a study of blood T cell repertoires in COVID-19. Study-level background: COVID-19 samples, acute and convalescent, were from the United States, Italy and Spain. In each case, the material was cDNA or gDNA derived from T cells, B-cell-depleted T cells, or PBMCs.

TCRdb's copy holds only in-frame clones and misses some; the assay was immunoSEQ multiplex PCR. The data show 110,000 or so clones, with roughly 80% seen just once and 19% held by the top ten. This sequence was found in a woman in her seventies with acute or convalescent COVID-19. Sequencing input: peripheral blood.

In DNA form, the CDR3 reads TGTGCCAGTAGTACGACTAGCGGGGGAAGCACAGATACGCAGTATTTT. It specifies CASSTTSGGSTDTQYF. V usage is TRBV19 and J usage is TRBJ2-3; 12 nucleotides line up with TRBD2. Germline assignment: CDR1 LNHDA and CDR2 SQIVND (reference sequence). Trimming at V came to 4 bases and at J to 0 bases, leaving 2 bases not matched to a gene. The CDR3 is 16 residues long.